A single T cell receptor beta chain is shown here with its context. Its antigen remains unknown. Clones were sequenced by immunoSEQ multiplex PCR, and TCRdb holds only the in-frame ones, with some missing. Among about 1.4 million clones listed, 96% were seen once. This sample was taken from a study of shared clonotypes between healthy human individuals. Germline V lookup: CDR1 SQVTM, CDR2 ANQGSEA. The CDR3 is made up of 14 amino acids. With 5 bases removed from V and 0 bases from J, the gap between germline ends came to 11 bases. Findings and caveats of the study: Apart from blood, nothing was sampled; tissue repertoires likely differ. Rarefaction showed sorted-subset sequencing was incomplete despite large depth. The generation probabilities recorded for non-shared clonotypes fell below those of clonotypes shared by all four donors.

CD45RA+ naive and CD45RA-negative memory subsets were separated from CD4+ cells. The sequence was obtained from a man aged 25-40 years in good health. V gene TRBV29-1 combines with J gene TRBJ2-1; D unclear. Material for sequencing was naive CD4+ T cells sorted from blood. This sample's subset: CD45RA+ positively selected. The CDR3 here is CSVIGFSSYNEQFF. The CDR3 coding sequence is TGCAGCGTTATCGGTTTTAGCTCCTACAATGAGCAGTTCTTC.